The 23 T cell receptor beta chains listed next were all sequenced from one sample in a study of read filtering for tumor transcriptome and immune sequencing. The library was built from around 0.4 ug RNA with molecular barcoded adaptors for alpha/delta and beta/gamma chains. TCRdb fed the reads into MiXCR, producing one record per CDR3 protein. The sample comprises fewer than 45,000 distinct CDR3 sequences, about 12% of which are singletons, and approximately 34% rests with the top ten. Specimen: a population of CD138-negative cells sorted from bone marrow. Source of these receptors: a donor over 35 with multiple myeloma.

This clonotype appeared many times. This sequence joins TRBV24-1 and TRBJ2-1, with no clear D. The CDR3 totals 15 residues. Germline CDR1 is KGHDR and CDR2 is SFDVKD. Between the trimmed V and J ends, which lost 5 bases and 0 bases, there was a span of 10 bases. CDR3 loop: CATSGPESSYNEQFF. CDR3 DNA sequence: TGTGCCACCAGTGGGCCGGAGAGCTCCTACAATGAGCAGTTCTTC.

This clonotype was recorded many times. The CDR3 region has the DNA TGCAGTGCTCCACCCGGGGCGGGGAGGGGACAAGAGACCCAGTACTTC. Residues: CSAPPGAGRGQETQYF. The rearrangement uses TRBV20-1 and TRBJ2-5; 7 bases agree with TRBD2. This CDR3 is built from 16 residues. V dropped 5 bases and J dropped 2; count of bases not matched to a gene: 14. Germline V gene sequence: CDR1 DFQATT, CDR2 SNEGSKA (reference sequence).

As for this clonotype: A far larger clone is off by one base, so a read error is likely. The V call is TRBV7-3, the J call TRBJ2-1; TRBD2 matches 9 bases. This CDR3 has 13 amino acids. The V gene's germline CDR1 is SGHTA and CDR2 FQGTGA. The CDR3 DNA sequence: TGTGCCAGCAGCTTAAAGTTGGCGGGGGGGATGCTCTTC. Translating gives CASSLKLAGGMLF.

This clonotype has just a few counts. The CDR3: CASSLRGGEETQYF. In DNA form, the CDR3 reads TGTGCCAGCAGCTTAAGGGGGGGCGAAGAGACCCAGTACTTC. V is TRBV3-1 and J is TRBJ2-5, with D possibly matching TRBD2 (7 bases). CDR1 and CDR2 from the germline V gene are LGHDT and YNNKEL (reference sequence). The CDR3 length is 14 residues. V lost 5 bases and J 3 bases, leaving 13 bases between the germline ends.

Comment on this clonotype: A read error may explain this, as a much larger clone is one base away. The chain joins TRBV7-8 to TRBJ1-1; D is unclear. Trimming took off 0 bases at V and 4 bases at J, with 9 bases between the two ends. The CDR3 is 14 residues long. Germline V gene lookup returns CDR1 SGHVS and CDR2 FQNEAQ. CDR3 protein: CASSLAGEGTEAFF. The DNA for the CDR3 is TGTGCCAGCAGCTTAGCCGGGGAAGGCACTGAAGCTTTCTTT.

This clonotype was counted a few times. Compared with germline, one end of the junction differs, possibly owing to a read error. This rearrangement joins TRBV5-1 to TRBJ1-4, with TRBD1 matching 8 bases. Germline assignment: CDR1 SGHRS and CDR2 YFSETQ. This CDR3 is 15 amino acids long. CDR3 in amino acids: CASSSTGGSNEKLSF. CDR3 bases: TGCGCCAGCAGCTCAACAGGGGGTTCAAATGAAAAACTGTCTTTT.

Ten or more counts support this clonotype. The rearrangement joins TRBV7-9 to TRBJ2-2; no definite D call. The CDR3 is 15 residues long. Germline values: CDR1 SEHNR, CDR2 FQNEAQ (reference sequence). V lost 1 base and J lost 1, with 7 bases in between. CDR3 nucleotide sequence: TGTGCCAGCAGCTTAGTCGCGAGGAACACCGGGGAGCTGTTTTTT. Amino acids: CASSLVARNTGELFF.

This clonotype was recorded many times. The chain uses TRBV29-1 and TRBJ2-1; D unresolved. CDR1 SQVTM and CDR2 ANQGSEA come from the germline V gene. This CDR3 is 11 amino acids long. Trimming left V 7 bases short and J 5 bases short, with 9 bases between. The CDR3 loop reads CSGYDHNEQFF. The CDR3 bases are TGCAGCGGGTACGACCACAATGAGCAGTTCTTC.

Ten or more counts support this clonotype. The chain recombines TRBV29-1 with TRBJ2-5; TRBD1 aligns across 7 bases. From germline, CDR1 is SQVTM and CDR2 ANQGSEA. The J segment lost 5 bases and the V segment lost 6 bases, leaving 12 bases of the junction unmatched. The CDR3 loop spans 14 amino acids. CDR3 amino acids: CSVPTGALGETQYF. DNA of the CDR3: TGCAGCGTCCCAACAGGGGCCCTTGGGGAGACCCAGTACTTC. Variable domain in full (rest from reference TRBV29-1 and TRBJ2-5): SAVISQKPSRDICQRGTSLTIQCQVDSQVTMMFWYRQQPGQSLTLIATANQGSEATYESGFVIDKFPISRPNLTFSTLTVSNMSPEDSSIYLCSVPTGALGETQYFGPGTRLLVL.

Regarding this clonotype: This may arise from a read error, as a much more abundant clone is one base away. The CDR3 nucleotides are TGTGCCATGGGACAGGGATACTATGGCTACACCTTC. Protein sequence: CAMGQGYYGYTF. V and J are TRBV28 and TRBJ1-2; 9 nucleotides match TRBD1. The CDR3 has 12 residues. Germline assignment: CDR1 MDHEN and CDR2 SYDVKM. With V trimmed by 10 bases and J by 3 bases, 3 bases remained unmatched.

The chain is built from TRBV5-5 and TRBJ1-2; D gene ambiguous. The CDR3 is 16 residues long. Germline CDR1 is SGHKS and CDR2 is YYEKEE (reference sequence). The V end lost 2 bases, the J end lost 5 bases, and 19 bases lay between the germline ends. The CDR3 here is CASSFFPAPGIYGYTF. The CDR3 DNA reads as TGTGCCAGCAGCTTTTTCCCCGCCCCCGGAATATATGGCTACACCTTC.

This clonotype was seen many times. CDR3 in DNA: TGTGCCAGCAGCTTAGAGAGGGGGGCGCACGGGGCCAACGTCCTGACTTTC. Translated, it gives CASSLERGAHGANVLTF. The rearrangement uses TRBV7-2 and TRBJ2-6; TRBD1 or TRBD2 may be the D gene (6 bases each). V lost 1 base and J lost 4, with 14 bases in between. Germline V gene data show CDR1 as SGHTA and CDR2 as FQGNSA. This CDR3 is 17 amino acids long.

This clonotype was detected ten times or more. The V and J genes are TRBV20-1 and TRBJ2-7, with D perhaps TRBD1 or TRBD2 (5 bases each). CDR3 size: 14 residues. The germline CDR1 and CDR2 sequences are DFQATT and SNEGSKA (reference sequence). V dropped 6 bases and J dropped 0 bases, with 15 bases sitting between them. In DNA, the CDR3 is TGCAGTGCCTCCCGGGACCGGAGCTCCTACGAGCAGTACTTC. Translation: CSASRDRSSYEQYF.

The gene calls are TRBV19 and TRBJ1-5; D is ambiguous. The CDR3 length is 14 residues. The germline V and J ends were trimmed by 6 bases and 0 bases, with 9 bases remaining between them. Germline V gene data show CDR1 as LNHDA and CDR2 as SQIVND (reference sequence). The CDR3 spells CASRTGNSNQPQHF. CDR3 bases: TGTGCCAGTAGGACCGGGAATAGCAATCAGCCCCAGCATTTT.

As regards this clonotype: Since a much larger clone is just one base distant, this may be a read error. The rearrangement links TRBV5-1 to TRBJ1-4; 8 nucleotides agree with TRBD1. The J call may be in error: the DNA end matches TRBJ2-3 better. This CDR3 is built from 15 residues. Germline CDR1 is SGHRS and CDR2 is YFSETQ. In DNA form, the CDR3 reads TGCGCCAGCAGCCCCGGACAGGGTTCGGCAGATAAGCAGTATTTT. It yields the protein CASSPGQGSADKQYF.

This clonotype was picked up many times. This chain uses TRBV6-2 or TRBV6-3 with TRBJ2-5; 8 nucleotides match TRBD1. This CDR3 comprises 14 residues. From germline, CDR1 is MNHEY and CDR2 SVGEGT. Trimming took 5 bases from V and 2 from J; bases not matched to a gene: 4. CDR3 sequence reads: CASSQTGEQETQYF. CDR3 DNA: TGTGCCAGCAGTCAGACAGGGGAACAAGAGACCCAGTACTTC.

The table lists this clonotype with many counts. The chain recombines TRBV5-1 with TRBJ2-1; D may be TRBD2 (5 bases). The germline V gene has CDR1 SGHRS and CDR2 YFSETQ. This CDR3 contains 19 residues. The ends were cut back, 2 bases at V and 0 bases at J, with 21 bases in the middle. The CDR3 nucleotides read TGCGCCAGCAGCTTTCTGTGGGGAAATAGAGGGAGCTCCTACAATGAGCAGTTCTTC. Translation: CASSFLWGNRGSSYNEQFF.

This clonotype was detected ten times or more. The gene calls are TRBV20-1 and TRBJ2-3; TRBD2 might be the D (5 bases). CDR1 DFQATT and CDR2 SNEGSKA come from the germline V gene (reference sequence). The CDR3 extends over 12 amino acids. V lost 3 bases to trimming and J lost 9 bases, with 13 bases between them. The CDR3 here is CSASPSRSTQYF. The DNA for the CDR3 is TGCAGTGCTAGCCCTAGCAGGAGCACGCAGTATTTT.

In its sample, this clonotype was seen many times. The chain couples TRBV20-1 to TRBJ2-3, with 10 bases identical to TRBD2. V lost 5 bases, J lost 1 base, and 3 bases stayed unmatched. Germline lookup yields CDR1 DFQATT and CDR2 SNEGSKA (reference sequence). The length of the CDR3 is 14 residues. The CDR3 bases are TGCAGTGCTGGGCTAGCGGGAGGCACAGATACGCAGTATTTT. Translating it yields CSAGLAGGTDTQYF.

In its sample, this clonotype was seen many times. The rearrangement uses TRBV7-9 and TRBJ1-1; TRBD1 agrees at 7 bases. Germline values: CDR1 SEHNR, CDR2 FQNEAQ (reference sequence). The CDR3 runs to 12 residues. Unmatched junction bases numbered 7, after V lost 4 bases and J lost 11 bases. CDR3 loop: CASSSYRGLAFF. The DNA of the CDR3 is TGTGCCAGCAGCTCCTACAGGGGATTGGCTTTCTTT.

This clonotype was recorded at least ten times. The junction differs from germline at one of its ends, possibly a read error. The chain couples TRBV28 to TRBJ2-1; 10 bases map to TRBD2. This CDR3 is 16 amino acids long. In germline, CDR1 is MDHEN, CDR2 SYDVKM. This CDR3 reads CASSPPLAGGHNERFF. For the CDR3, the DNA is TGTGCCAGCAGTCCCCCCTTAGCGGGGGGCCACAATGAGCGGTTCTTC.

The chain joins TRBV6-1 to TRBJ2-1, with D possibly TRBD1 on 6 matching bases. The ends were cut back, 3 bases at V and 7 bases at J, with 13 bases in the middle. Germline lookup yields CDR1 MNHNS and CDR2 SASEGT. The CDR3 runs 14 residues. CDR3 bases: TGTGCCAGCAGTGAGGGGGACACTTCGAATGAGCAGTTCTTC. It encodes CASSEGDTSNEQFF.

This clonotype was recorded at least ten times. One junction end does not reproduce the germline sequence, and a read error may be involved. V is TRBV29-1 and J is TRBJ1-4; D remains ambiguous. The CDR3 length is 10 residues. Germline loops: CDR1 SQVTM, CDR2 ANQGSEA. The CDR3 DNA reads TGCAGCGTTAAAGAGAATCAACTGTTTTTT. It is translated as CSVKENQLFF.